The TCR beta chain under discussion was sequenced for a study of cytomegalovirus exposure and HLA in healthy donors. Study-level points and caveats: In vitro experiments confirmed that three CMV-associated chains were specific for CMV antigens. Most TCR sequences showed up rarely, but some public TCRs showed up in many donors.

As regards this clone: Its antigen is still unknown.

Measured with immunoSEQ multiplex PCR; TCRdb has only the in-frame clones, and not every one. The table records fewer than 300,000 clones, roughly 90% of them present only once. This sequence originates from a woman younger than 35 in good health and CMV-seronegative. Sequencing input: PBMCs.

CDR3: CASSPGQATRGEKLFF. CDR3 bases: TGTGCCAGCTCACCAGGACAGGCCACAAGAGGTGAAAAACTGTTTTTT. The rearrangement uses TRBV18 and TRBJ1-4, with 7 bases aligning to TRBD1. The germline V gene has CDR1 KGHSH and CDR2 LQKENI. This CDR3 has 16 amino acids. V lost 2 bases, J lost 7 bases, and 10 bases stayed unmatched.